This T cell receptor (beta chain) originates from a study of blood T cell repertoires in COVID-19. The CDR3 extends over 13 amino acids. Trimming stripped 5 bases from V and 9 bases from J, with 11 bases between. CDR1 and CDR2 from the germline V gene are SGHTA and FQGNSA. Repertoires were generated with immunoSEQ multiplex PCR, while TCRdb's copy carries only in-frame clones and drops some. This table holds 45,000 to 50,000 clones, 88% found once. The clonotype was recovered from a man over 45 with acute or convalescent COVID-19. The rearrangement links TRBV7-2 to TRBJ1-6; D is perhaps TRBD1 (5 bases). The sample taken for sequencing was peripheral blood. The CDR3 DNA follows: TGTGCCAGCAGCCCAGGGATCGGTTCACCCCTCCACTTT. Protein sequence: CASSPGIGSPLHF.